The 24 T cell receptor beta chains reported below all come from one sample, sequenced in a study of shared clonotypes between healthy human individuals. CD8 cells regarded as naive lacked CD45RO, were positively chosen for CCR7, and omitted terminally differentiated effector memory CD45RA+ cells. The protocol was immunoSEQ multiplex PCR, while the TCRdb copy is restricted to in-frame clones and leaves out a portion. The sample shows about 2.1 million clones, just over 90% of them seen only once. The source material was naive CD8+ T cells from PBMCs. The source of these receptors is a man aged 18 to 29 in good health. Some clones in this sample may be carry-over from other donors' samples.

The chain couples TRBV7-8 to TRBJ2-1; no clear D gene. Germline lookup yields CDR1 SGHVS and CDR2 FQNEAQ. The length of the CDR3 is 14 residues. V was trimmed by 2 bases and J by 0 bases, leaving 5 bases between them. The CDR3 DNA is TGTGCCAGCAGCTTACGGTTCTCCTACAATGAGCAGTTCTTC. This encodes CASSLRFSYNEQFF.

The rearrangement joins TRBV5-4 to TRBJ2-1; D not resolved. This CDR3 comprises 15 residues. Trimming took off 2 bases at V and 4 bases at J, with 13 bases between the two ends. Per germline, CDR1 SGHNT and CDR2 YYREEE (reference sequence). The CDR3 coding sequence is TGTGCCAGCAGCTTCGGCCCTTTTACTTACAATGAGCAGTTCTTC. This sequence encodes CASSFGPFTYNEQFF.

The rearrangement joins TRBV28 to TRBJ1-4; D unresolved. Germline-derived CDR1 and CDR2 are MDHEN and SYDVKM. CDR3 length: 15 residues. The germline V and J ends were trimmed by 6 bases and 8 bases, with 19 bases remaining between them. DNA for the CDR3: TGTGCCAGCAGACAAATCGGTCACCTTGAGGAAAAACTGTTTTTT. Encoded protein: CASRQIGHLEEKLFF.

The V gene is TRBV7-8, the J gene TRBJ2-7; D gene ambiguous. V was cut by 0 bases and J by 2 bases, with 11 bases left in between. The CDR3 is 15 residues long. In germline, CDR1 is SGHVS, CDR2 FQNEAQ. The CDR3 coding sequence is TGTGCCAGCAGCTTAGCTCCCGGGCGAACCTACGAGCAGTACTTC. This codes for CASSLAPGRTYEQYF.

This clone was detected only once. The V and J genes are TRBV27 and TRBJ2-1; 10 bases align to TRBD2. Germline V CDR1 and CDR2: MNHEY, SMNVEV (reference sequence). The ends lost 7 bases at V and 6 bases at J; junction bases unmatched: 9. The CDR3 runs to 15 residues. The CDR3 sequence: CASTLSAGGSNEQFF. The DNA for the CDR3 is TGTGCCAGCACTCTATCAGCGGGAGGGTCCAATGAGCAGTTCTTC.

This clone came up once. V and J are TRBV9 and TRBJ2-7; D is uncertain. The CDR3 is made up of 13 amino acids. The germline V gene has CDR1 SGDLS and CDR2 YYNGEE. V was trimmed by 4 bases and J by 7 bases, leaving 15 bases between them. The CDR3 DNA reads TGTGCCAGCAGCCCCGAATATGGCGAAGAGCAGTACTTC. It specifies CASSPEYGEEQYF. Complete variable domain (other parts from reference TRBV9 and TRBJ2-7): DSGVTQTPKHLITATGQRVTLRCSPRSGDLSVYWYQQSLDQGLQFLIQYYNGEERAKGNILERFSAQQFPDLHSELNLSSLELGDSALYFCASSPEYGEEQYFGPGTRLTVT.

The chain is built from TRBV9 and TRBJ1-5; unclear D gene. CDR1 and CDR2 from the germline V gene are SGDLS and YYNGEE. The CDR3 loop spans 14 amino acids. Trimming removed 2 bases at V and 2 bases at J, with 8 bases between. CDR3: CASSVLGGNQPQHF. The CDR3 region has the DNA TGTGCCAGCAGCGTTCTCGGGGGCAATCAGCCCCAGCATTTT.

This clone was detected a few times. This same CDR3 is encoded by further DNA sequences in the sample. This rearrangement joins TRBV9 to TRBJ1-5; no clear D gene. V was pared by 0 bases and J by 1 base, with 5 bases between. Germline lookup yields CDR1 SGDLS and CDR2 YYNGEE. This CDR3 is 14 amino acids long. The CDR3 protein is CASSVGGSNQPQHF. The CDR3 coding sequence is TGTGCCAGCAGCGTAGGAGGGAGCAATCAGCCCCAGCATTTT.

The rearrangement joins TRBV6-6 to TRBJ2-7; 11 nucleotides match TRBD2. The junction had 8 bases not matched to a gene; V was cut back by 5 bases and J by 5 bases. Per germline, CDR1 MNHNY and CDR2 SVGAGI (reference sequence). The CDR3 covers 15 residues. In DNA form, the CDR3 reads TGTGCCAGCAGTACCTTAGCGGGAGGGCCCCACGAGCAGTACTTC. Amino acid sequence: CASSTLAGGPHEQYF.

This chain connects TRBV27 to TRBJ1-3; D unclear. Trimming removed 2 bases from V and 0 bases from J, with 5 bases in between. CDR3 length: 14 amino acids. Germline CDR1 reads MNHEY; CDR2 reads SMNVEV (reference sequence). The CDR3: CASSLRYSGNTIYF. DNA of the CDR3: TGTGCCAGCAGTTTACGGTACTCTGGAAACACCATATATTTT.

This rearrangement joins TRBV11-2 to TRBJ2-5; a possible D gene is TRBD1 (6 bases). Germline V gene sequence: CDR1 SGHAT, CDR2 FQNNGV. Trimming cost V 4 bases and J 5 bases, with 20 bases left between them. The CDR3 spans 16 residues. CDR3 region: CASSSPWTASGETQYF. CDR3 sequence (DNA): TGTGCCAGCAGCTCACCGTGGACAGCTTCCGGGGAGACCCAGTACTTC.

The chain carries TRBV13 and TRBJ1-1; 7 bases agree with TRBD1. CDR1 and CDR2 from the germline V gene are PRHDT and FYEKMQ (reference sequence). Trimming removed 2 bases from V and 2 bases from J; junction bases left unmatched: 5. This CDR3 has 15 amino acids. CDR3 region: CASSLQGGLNTEAFF. CDR3 in DNA: TGTGCCAGCAGCTTACAGGGGGGGTTAAACACTGAAGCTTTCTTT.

Notes on this clone: The identical CDR3 is also encoded by other nucleotide sequences in the sample. The rearrangement uses TRBV27 and TRBJ2-3, with TRBD1 matching 7 bases. CDR3 length: 14 amino acids. Losses at the gene ends were 8 bases for V and 0 bases for J; bases not matched to a gene: 5. The germline CDR1 and CDR2 sequences are MNHEY and SMNVEV (reference sequence). The CDR3: CASSDRLSTDTQYF. The CDR3 nucleotides read TGTGCCAGCTCGGACAGGTTGAGCACAGATACGCAGTATTTT.

This clone was picked up one time. The rearrangement joins TRBV19 to TRBJ1-1, with 8 nucleotides matching TRBD1. The CDR3 length is 17 residues. Germline lookup yields CDR1 LNHDA and CDR2 SQIVND (reference sequence). The junction had 20 bases not matched to a gene; V was cut back by 10 bases and J by 4 bases. For the CDR3, the DNA is TGTGCCACCATGGGGGTAGACTCGGACAGGGAGGGCACTGAAGCTTTCTTT. Amino acids: CATMGVDSDREGTEAFF.

This chain links TRBV13 with TRBJ2-3; D is ambiguous. The V gene's germline CDR1 is PRHDT and CDR2 FYEKMQ (reference sequence). The CDR3 is made up of 16 amino acids. V lost 3 bases, J lost 0 bases, and 13 bases lay in between. CDR3 sequence (DNA): TGTGCCAGCAGCTTTCTTGGTCTGCGGAGCACAGATACGCAGTATTTT. Amino acid sequence: CASSFLGLRSTDTQYF.

This rearrangement joins TRBV6-5 to TRBJ1-3, with D unresolved. Germline V gives CDR1 MNHEY, CDR2 SVGAGI. Trimming took 2 bases from V and 1 from J, leaving 9 bases between them. The CDR3 is made up of 15 amino acids. This chain's CDR3 is CASSYKLKSGNTIYF. In nucleotides, the CDR3 is TGTGCCAGCAGTTACAAGCTAAAATCTGGAAACACCATATATTTT.

This clone was recorded once. The chain has TRBV6-5 and TRBJ2-7; 7 bases fit TRBD1. Germline V gives CDR1 MNHEY, CDR2 SVGAGI. There are 14 residues in the CDR3. Trimming took 5 bases from V and 5 from J; bases not matched to a gene: 9. The CDR3 DNA sequence: TGTGCCAGCAGTCCCCGACAGGGTAGTAACGAGCAGTACTTC. This encodes CASSPRQGSNEQYF.

The chain combines TRBV2 with TRBJ2-7, with 12 nucleotides matching TRBD1. The trim removed 2 bases at V and 5 bases at J, leaving 10 bases unmatched. Germline CDR1 is SNHLY and CDR2 is FYNNEI. The length of the CDR3 is 17 residues. CDR3 sequence reads: CASSELIEGQGADEQYF. The CDR3 DNA reads as TGTGCCAGCAGTGAACTAATCGAGGGACAGGGGGCGGACGAGCAGTACTTC.

The J gene is TRBJ2-7, the V gene TRBV7-3; the match to TRBD1 covers 10 bases. The V gene end was trimmed by 5 bases and the J gene end by 2 bases; junction bases not matched to a gene: 6. This CDR3 is built from 15 residues. The germline CDR1 and CDR2 sequences are SGHTA and FQGTGA. The CDR3 bases are TGTGCCAGCAGCCCCAGGGACAGGGGCACCTACGAGCAGTACTTC. Translating it yields CASSPRDRGTYEQYF.

The chain recombines TRBV11-2 with TRBJ2-2; D possibly matches TRBD1 or TRBD2 (6 bases each). The CDR3 is 17 residues long. The germline gives CDR1 SGHAT, CDR2 FQNNGV. V shed 6 bases and J shed 1 base, with 18 bases lying between them. The CDR3 is CASRSRGAFENTGELFF. The DNA of the CDR3 is TGTGCCAGCAGATCGAGGGGGGCCTTTGAGAACACCGGGGAGCTGTTTTTT.

The chain is built from TRBV28 and TRBJ2-1; 9 bases match TRBD2. The germline gives CDR1 MDHEN, CDR2 SYDVKM. The CDR3 contains 19 residues. Trimming took 5 bases from V and 3 from J; bases not matched to a gene: 17. In nucleotides, the CDR3 is TGTGCCAGCAGTAAGATGCGGGAGGGCTACTCTGTAATCTACAATGAGCAGTTCTTC. Protein sequence: CASSKMREGYSVIYNEQFF.

This chain connects TRBV9 to TRBJ1-1; no reliable D call. Trimming left V 2 bases short and J 6 bases short, with 11 bases between. CDR3 size: 13 residues. The germline V gene encodes CDR1 SGDLS and CDR2 YYNGEE. This CDR3 is CASSVDEVSEAFF. The CDR3 DNA is TGTGCCAGCAGCGTTGACGAAGTGTCTGAAGCTTTCTTT.

The CDR3 region is CASSLWPSLGEGTQYF. In nucleotides, the CDR3 is TGTGCCAGCAGCTTATGGCCTAGTTTGGGGGAAGGTACGCAGTATTTT. The chain couples TRBV7-3 to TRBJ2-3; either TRBD1 or TRBD2 may supply D (5 bases each). CDR1 and CDR2 from the germline V gene are SGHTA and FQGTGA. V dropped 2 bases and J dropped 8 bases, with 20 bases sitting between them. CDR3 length: 16 amino acids.

The chain combines TRBV28 with TRBJ2-5; D possibly uses TRBD1 or TRBD2 (5 bases each). V lost 3 bases, J lost 1 base, and 9 bases lay in between. Germline V gene sequence: CDR1 MDHEN, CDR2 SYDVKM. The CDR3 covers 14 residues. CDR3 protein: CASSFRGVQETQYF. The CDR3 nucleotides read TGTGCCAGCAGTTTCCGAGGGGTCCAAGAGACCCAGTACTTC.